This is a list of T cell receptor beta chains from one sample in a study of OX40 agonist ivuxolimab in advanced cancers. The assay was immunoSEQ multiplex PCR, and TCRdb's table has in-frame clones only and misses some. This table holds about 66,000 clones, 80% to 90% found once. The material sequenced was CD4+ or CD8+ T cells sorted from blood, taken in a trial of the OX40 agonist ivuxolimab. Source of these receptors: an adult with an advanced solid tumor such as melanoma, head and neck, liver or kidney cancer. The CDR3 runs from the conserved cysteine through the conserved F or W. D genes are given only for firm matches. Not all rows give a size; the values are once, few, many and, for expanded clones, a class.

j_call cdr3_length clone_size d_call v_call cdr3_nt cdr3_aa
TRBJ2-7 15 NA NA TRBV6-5 TGTGCCAGCAGTTATTCGACGGGGGGCGCTTACGAGCAGTACTTC CASSYSTGGAYEQYF
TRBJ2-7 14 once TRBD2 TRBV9 TGTGCCAGCAGCGCGGGGGGACTAACCTACGAGCAGTACTTC CASSAGGLTYEQYF
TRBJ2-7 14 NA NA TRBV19 TGTGCCAGTAGTCGAAATTACAGGGTGAACGAGCAGTACTTC CASSRNYRVNEQYF
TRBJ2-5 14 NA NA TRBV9 TGTGCCAGCAGCGCCTCAGGGGGGGAAGAGACCCAGTACTTC CASSASGGEETQYF
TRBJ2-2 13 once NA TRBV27 TGTGCCAGCAGTTTAAAGTATCGGGGGGAGCTGTTTTTT CASSLKYRGELFF
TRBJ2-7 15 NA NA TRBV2 TGTGCCAGCAGCTATACAGCGACCCGCGCCTACGAGCAGTACTTC CASSYTATRAYEQYF
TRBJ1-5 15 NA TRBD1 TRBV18 TGTGCCAGCTCACCAGGGGGACAGAGCAATCAGCCCCAGCATTTT CASSPGGQSNQPQHF
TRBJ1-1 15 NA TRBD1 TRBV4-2 TGTGCCAGCAGCCAAGCTGGGACAGCGAACACTGAAGCTTTCTTT CASSQAGTANTEAFF
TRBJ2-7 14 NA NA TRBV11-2 TGTGCCAGCAGCTTTCGAGTACACAGCTACGAGCAGTACTTC CASSFRVHSYEQYF
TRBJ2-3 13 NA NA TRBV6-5 TGTGCCAGCGTGGGGTCTCACACAGATACGCAGTATTTT CASVGSHTDTQYF
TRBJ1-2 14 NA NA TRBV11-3 TGTGCCAGCAGCTTAGAGGGGGAAGGCTATGGCTACACCTTC CASSLEGEGYGYTF
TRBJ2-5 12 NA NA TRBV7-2 TGTGCCAGCAGCTCTGTGTCAGTGACCCAGTACTTC CASSSVSVTQYF
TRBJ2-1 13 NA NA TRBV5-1 TGCGCCAGCAGCGCCATGGGGTACAATGAGCAGTTCTTC CASSAMGYNEQFF
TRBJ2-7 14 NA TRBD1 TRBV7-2 TGTGCCAGCAGCTACGACAGGGGGCCTTACGAGCAGTACTTC CASSYDRGPYEQYF
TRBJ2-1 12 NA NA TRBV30 TGTGCCTGGAGTGACCCTAAGGGGGAGCAGTTCTTC CAWSDPKGEQFF
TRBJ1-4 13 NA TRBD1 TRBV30 TGTGCCTGTCGGACAGGGCAGCTCGAAAAACTGTTTTTT CACRTGQLEKLFF
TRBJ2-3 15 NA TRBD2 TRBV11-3 TGTGCCAGCAGCTTAATAGCGGGGGGGCTAGATACGCAGTATTTT CASSLIAGGLDTQYF
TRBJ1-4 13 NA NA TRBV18 TGTGCCAGTTCAGGGCGGTCTAATGAAAAACTGTTTTTT CASSGRSNEKLFF
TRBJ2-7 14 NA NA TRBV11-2 TGTGCCAGCAGCCCTAGGACAGACTCCTACGAGCAGTACTTC CASSPRTDSYEQYF
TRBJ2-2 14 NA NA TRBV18 TGTGCCAGCTCCCCCGATTTGGGGGCGCAGGAGCTGTTTTTT CASSPDLGAQELFF
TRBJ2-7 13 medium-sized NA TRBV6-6 TGTGCCACCGCGGCAGGGGCAGTTCACGAGCAGTACTTC CATAAGAVHEQYF
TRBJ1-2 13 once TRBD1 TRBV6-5 TGTGCCAGCAGTTACCCGGGACAGGAAAGTTACACCTTC CASSYPGQESYTF
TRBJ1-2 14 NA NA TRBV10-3 TGTGCCATCAGTGAGCCCCGGTCCGGCTATGGCTACACCTTC CAISEPRSGYGYTF
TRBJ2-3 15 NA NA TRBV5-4 TGTGCCAGCCGACGCTCAGGGGCCAGCACAGATACGCAGTATTTT CASRRSGASTDTQYF
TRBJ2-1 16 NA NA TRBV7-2 TGTGCCAGCAGCTTAGACGCTTGGCCCTCCTACAATGAGCAGTTCTTC CASSLDAWPSYNEQFF
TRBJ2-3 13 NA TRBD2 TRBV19 TGTGCCACCGCGGGACTAGCGACAGATACGCAGTATTTT CATAGLATDTQYF
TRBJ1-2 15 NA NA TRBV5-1 TGCGCCAGCAGCGACGTGACACGGGGTCAGGCTGGCTACACCTTC CASSDVTRGQAGYTF
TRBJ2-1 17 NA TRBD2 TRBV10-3 TGTGCCATCGGGGGACTAGCGGGGGGCCTAGCCTACAATGAGCAGTTCTTC CAIGGLAGGLAYNEQFF
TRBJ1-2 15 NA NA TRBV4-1 TGCGCCAGCAGCCAAGATAGGGGACTGGGGTATGGCTACACCTTC CASSQDRGLGYGYTF
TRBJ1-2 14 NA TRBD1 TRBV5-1 TGCGCCAGCAGCAATACCGGACAGGGGAATGGCTACACCTTC CASSNTGQGNGYTF
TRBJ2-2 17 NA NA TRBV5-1 TGCGCCAGCAGCTTGGCCCCGGGTACGTCAGGTGCCGGGGAGCTGTTTTTT CASSLAPGTSGAGELFF
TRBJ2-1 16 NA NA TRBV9 TGTGCCAGCAGCGCCCAACGCCAGAGCTCCTACAATGAGCAGTTCTTC CASSAQRQSSYNEQFF
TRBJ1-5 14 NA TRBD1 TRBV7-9 TGTGCCAGCAGCGTAACAGGGGACAATCAGCCCCAGCATTTT CASSVTGDNQPQHF
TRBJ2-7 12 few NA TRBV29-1 TGCAGCGTTGGCCAGGCCGAAGACGAGCAGTACTTC CSVGQAEDEQYF
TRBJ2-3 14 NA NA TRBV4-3 TGCGCCAGCAGCCAAAACTCAGGGTTCAGTACGCAGTATTTT CASSQNSGFSTQYF
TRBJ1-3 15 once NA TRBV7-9 TGTGCCAGCAGAGAGACGGCTTACTCTGGAAACACCATATATTTT CASRETAYSGNTIYF
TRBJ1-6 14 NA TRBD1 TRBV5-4 TGTGCCAGCAGCTTGGAACAGGGGGGTTCACCCCTCCACTTT CASSLEQGGSPLHF
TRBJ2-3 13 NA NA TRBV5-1 TGCGCCAGCAGCGTGGGGGAAACAGATACGCAGTATTTT CASSVGETDTQYF
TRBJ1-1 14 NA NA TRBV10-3 TGTGCCATCAGGAAGCAAGAACCGAACACTGAAGCTTTCTTT CAIRKQEPNTEAFF
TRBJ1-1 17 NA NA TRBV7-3 TGTGCCAGCAGCTGGTCTCGTAGCGGGAATGGGGACACTGAAGCTTTCTTT CASSWSRSGNGDTEAFF
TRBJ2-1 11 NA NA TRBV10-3 TGTGCCACTTCGGAGGTGAACGAGCAGTTCTTC CATSEVNEQFF
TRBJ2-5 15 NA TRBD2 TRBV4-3 TGCGCCAGCAGCCAAGACGGACTAGCAGGCGAGACCCAGTACTTC CASSQDGLAGETQYF
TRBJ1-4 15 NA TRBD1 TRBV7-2 TGTGCCAGCAGCTTTTCGGGACAGGGACGTGAAAAACTGTTTTTT CASSFSGQGREKLFF
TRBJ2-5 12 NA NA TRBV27 TGTGCCAGCAGTTTTACCGGAGAGACCCAGTACTTC CASSFTGETQYF
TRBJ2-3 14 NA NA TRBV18 TGTGCCAGCTCACGGGGCTCGGGCCCAGATACGCAGTATTTT CASSRGSGPDTQYF
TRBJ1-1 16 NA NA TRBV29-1 TGCAGCGTTCCCCCACCGGGATCCCTCATGAACACTGAAGCTTTCTTT CSVPPPGSLMNTEAFF